This T cell receptor (beta chain) is drawn from a study of Graves' ophthalmopathy and Graves' hyperthyroidism. Study-level points and caveats: Most thyroid-expanded clonotypes exceeding 0.001 frequency were also found in blood.

Amplification from RNA transcripts yielded the TCR beta CDR3 regions. HTBI primers were used in a first-round RT-PCR, which preceded a second-round multiplex PCR. Using its own MiXCR run on the multiplex PCR reads, TCRdb lists one record per CDR3 protein. The profile shows approximately 1.2 million distinct CDR3 sequences, about two fifths of them singletons. Germline CDR1 and CDR2: DFQATT and SNEGSKA (reference sequence). Between the trimmed V and J ends, which lost 5 bases and 5 bases, there was a span of 15 bases. The CDR3 runs to 13 residues. In this cohort, patients with other autoimmune diseases, uncontrolled infections, pregnancy or lactation were excluded. Remarks on this clonotype: The antigen is unknown. This may stem from a read error, because a much larger clone lies one nucleotide away.

The material sequenced was peripheral blood or thyroid tissue (not recorded which). The sequence came from an adult man with Graves' hyperthyroidism. This sequence joins TRBV20-1 and TRBJ2-5; possibly TRBD1 for D (6 bases). CDR3 protein: CSAARAGVETQYF. CDR3 bases: TGCAGTGCTGCCCGGGCAGGGGTCGAGACCCAGTACTTC.